This TCR beta chain stems from a study of control samples from healthy donors and cancer patients. This clone was seen just once. Generated by immunoSEQ multiplex PCR, the TCRdb table keeps only in-frame clones and is missing some. The sample contains about 250,000 clones, over 75% of which appear only once. In germline, CDR1 is SGHVS, CDR2 FQNEAQ. V was clipped by 4 bases and J by 5 bases, with 17 bases between them. The CDR3 runs 16 residues. Sequencing was carried out using PBMCs. The sequence was collected from a woman aged 55-70 years with lung cancer. V and J are TRBV7-8 and TRBJ2-2; D might be TRBD1 (7 bases). CDR3 in amino acids: CASSSVRRGPTGELFF. The CDR3 bases are TGTGCCAGCAGCTCCGTCCGGAGGGGGCCGACCGGGGAGCTGTTTTTT. The whole variable domain, filled in from reference TRBV7-8 and TRBJ2-2, reads GAGVSQSPRYKVAKRGQDVALRCDPISGHVSLFWYQQALGQGPEFLTYFQNEAQLDKSGLPSDRFFAERPEGSVSTLKIQRTQQEDSAVYLCASSSVRRGPTGELFFGEGSRLTVL.